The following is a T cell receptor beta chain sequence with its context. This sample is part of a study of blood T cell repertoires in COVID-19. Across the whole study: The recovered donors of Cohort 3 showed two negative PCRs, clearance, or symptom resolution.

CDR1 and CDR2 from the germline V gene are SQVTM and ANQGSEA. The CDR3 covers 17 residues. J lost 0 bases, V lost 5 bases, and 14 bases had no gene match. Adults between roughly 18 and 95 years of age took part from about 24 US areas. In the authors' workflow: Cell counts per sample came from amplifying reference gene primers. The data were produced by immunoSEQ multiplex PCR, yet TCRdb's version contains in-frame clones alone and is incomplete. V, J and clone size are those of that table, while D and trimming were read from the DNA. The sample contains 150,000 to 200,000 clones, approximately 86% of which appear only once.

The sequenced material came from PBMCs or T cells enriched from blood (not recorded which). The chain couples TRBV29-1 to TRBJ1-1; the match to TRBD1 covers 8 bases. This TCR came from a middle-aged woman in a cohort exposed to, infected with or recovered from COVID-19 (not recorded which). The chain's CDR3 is CSVPDVAAGGMNTEAFF. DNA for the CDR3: TGCAGCGTTCCTGACGTGGCGGCAGGGGGCATGAACACTGAAGCTTTCTTT.